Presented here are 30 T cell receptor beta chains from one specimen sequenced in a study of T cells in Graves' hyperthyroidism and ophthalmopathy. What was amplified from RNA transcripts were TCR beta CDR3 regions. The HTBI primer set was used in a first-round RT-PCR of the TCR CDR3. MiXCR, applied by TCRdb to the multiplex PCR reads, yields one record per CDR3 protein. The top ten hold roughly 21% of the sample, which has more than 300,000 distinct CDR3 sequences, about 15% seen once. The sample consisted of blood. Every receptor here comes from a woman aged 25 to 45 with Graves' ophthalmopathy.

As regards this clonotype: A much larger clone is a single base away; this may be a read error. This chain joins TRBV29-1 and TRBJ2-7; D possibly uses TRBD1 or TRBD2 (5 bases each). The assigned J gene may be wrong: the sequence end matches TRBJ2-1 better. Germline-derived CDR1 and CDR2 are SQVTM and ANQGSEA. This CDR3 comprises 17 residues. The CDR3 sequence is CSVGGTAPFLSSYEQFF. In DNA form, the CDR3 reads TGCAGCGTTGGTGGGACGGCACCATTCCTGAGCTCCTACGAGCAGTTCTTC.

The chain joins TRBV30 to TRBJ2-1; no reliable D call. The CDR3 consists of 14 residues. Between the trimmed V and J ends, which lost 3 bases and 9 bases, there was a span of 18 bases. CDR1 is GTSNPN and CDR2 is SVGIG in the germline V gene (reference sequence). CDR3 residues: CAWSRMDRASEQFF. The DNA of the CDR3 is TGTGCCTGGAGCCGTATGGACCGGGCGAGTGAGCAGTTCTTC.

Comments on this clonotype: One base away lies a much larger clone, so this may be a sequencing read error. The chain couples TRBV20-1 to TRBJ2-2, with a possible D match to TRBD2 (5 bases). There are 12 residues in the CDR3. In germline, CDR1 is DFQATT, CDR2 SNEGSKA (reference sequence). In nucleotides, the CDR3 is TGCAGTCCCAGGAGTTACACCGGGAAGCTGTTTTTT. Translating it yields CSPRSYTGKLFF.

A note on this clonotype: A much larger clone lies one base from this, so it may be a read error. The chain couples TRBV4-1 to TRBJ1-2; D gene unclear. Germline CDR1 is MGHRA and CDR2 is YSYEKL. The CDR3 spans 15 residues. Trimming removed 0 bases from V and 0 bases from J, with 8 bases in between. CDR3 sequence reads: CASSQDFGPNYGYTF. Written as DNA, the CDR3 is TGCGCCAGCAGCCAAGATTTCGGACCTAACTATGGCTACACCTTC.

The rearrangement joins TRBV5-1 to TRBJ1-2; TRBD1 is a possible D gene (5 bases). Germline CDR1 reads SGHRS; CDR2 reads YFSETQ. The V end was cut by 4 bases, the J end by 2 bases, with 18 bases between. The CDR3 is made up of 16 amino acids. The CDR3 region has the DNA TGCGCCAGCAGCCAGACACCGGGGGTGGGGAACTATGGCTACACCTTC. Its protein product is CASSQTPGVGNYGYTF. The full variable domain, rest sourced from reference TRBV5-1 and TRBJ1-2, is KAGVTQTPRYLIKTRGQQVTLSCSPISGHRSVSWYQQTPGQGLQFLFEYFSETQRNKGNFPGRFSGRQFSNSRSEMNVSTLELGDSALYLCASSQTPGVGNYGYTFGSGTRLTVV.

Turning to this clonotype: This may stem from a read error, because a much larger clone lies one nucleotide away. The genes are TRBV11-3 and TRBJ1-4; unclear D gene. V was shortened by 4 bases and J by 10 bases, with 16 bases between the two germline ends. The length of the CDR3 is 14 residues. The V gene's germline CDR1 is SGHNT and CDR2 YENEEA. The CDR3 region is CASSYNVLRVKLFF. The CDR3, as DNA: TGTGCCAGCAGCTATAACGTCCTGCGCGTAAAACTGTTTTTT. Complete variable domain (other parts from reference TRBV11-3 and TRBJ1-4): EAGVVQSPRYKIIEKKQPVAFWCNPISGHNTLYWYLQNLGQGPELLIRYENEEAVDDSQLPKDRFSAERLKGVDSTLKIQPAELGDSAVYLCASSYNVLRVKLFFGSGTQLSVL.

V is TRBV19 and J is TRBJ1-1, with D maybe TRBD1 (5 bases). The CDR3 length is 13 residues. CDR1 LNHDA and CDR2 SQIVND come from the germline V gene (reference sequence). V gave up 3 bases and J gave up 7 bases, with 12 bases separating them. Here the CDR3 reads CASSMARELEAFF. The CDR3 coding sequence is TGTGCCAGTAGTATGGCCAGGGAGCTTGAAGCTTTCTTT.

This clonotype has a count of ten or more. DNA of the CDR3: TGTGCCAGCTGGTGGGGGGGGACCACCGGGGAGCTGTTTTTT. This translates into CASWWGGTTGELFF. The chain links TRBV2 to TRBJ2-2, with 7 bases aligning to TRBD2. The CDR3 contains 14 residues. CDR1 is SNHLY, CDR2 FYNNEI, per germline. With 8 bases clipped from V and 4 bases from J, the junction kept 7 bases outside the gene matches. The full variable domain, rest sourced from reference TRBV2 and TRBJ2-2, is EPEVTQTPSHQVTQMGQEVILRCVPISNHLYFYWYRQILGQKVEFLVSFYNNEISEKSEIFDDQFSVERPDGSNFTLKIRSTKLEDSAMYFCASWWGGTTGELFFGEGSRLTVL.

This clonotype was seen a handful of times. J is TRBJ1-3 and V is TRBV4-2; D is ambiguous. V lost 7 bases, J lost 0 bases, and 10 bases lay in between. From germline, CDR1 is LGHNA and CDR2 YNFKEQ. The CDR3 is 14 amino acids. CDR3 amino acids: CASNYYDSGNTIYF. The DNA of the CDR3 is TGTGCCAGCAACTATTACGACTCTGGAAACACCATATATTTT.

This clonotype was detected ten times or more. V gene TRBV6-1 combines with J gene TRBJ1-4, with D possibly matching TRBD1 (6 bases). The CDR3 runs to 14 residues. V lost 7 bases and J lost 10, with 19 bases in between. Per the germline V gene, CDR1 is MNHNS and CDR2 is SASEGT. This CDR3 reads CASTMTRQGRKLFF. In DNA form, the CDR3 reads TGTGCCAGCACCATGACTAGGCAGGGGCGAAAACTGTTTTTT.

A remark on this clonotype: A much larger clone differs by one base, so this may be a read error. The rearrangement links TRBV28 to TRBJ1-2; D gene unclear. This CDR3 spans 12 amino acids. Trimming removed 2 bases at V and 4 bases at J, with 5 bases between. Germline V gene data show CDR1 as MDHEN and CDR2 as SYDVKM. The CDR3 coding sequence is TGTGCCAGCAGTTTACGGCCCTATGGCTACACCTTC. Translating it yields CASSLRPYGYTF.

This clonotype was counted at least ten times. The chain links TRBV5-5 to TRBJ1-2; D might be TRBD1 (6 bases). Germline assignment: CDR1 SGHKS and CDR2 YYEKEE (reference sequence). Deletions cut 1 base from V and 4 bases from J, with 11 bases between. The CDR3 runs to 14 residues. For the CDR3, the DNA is TGTGCCAGCAGCTTGCCGGACAGACCCTATGGCTACACCTTC. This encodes CASSLPDRPYGYTF.

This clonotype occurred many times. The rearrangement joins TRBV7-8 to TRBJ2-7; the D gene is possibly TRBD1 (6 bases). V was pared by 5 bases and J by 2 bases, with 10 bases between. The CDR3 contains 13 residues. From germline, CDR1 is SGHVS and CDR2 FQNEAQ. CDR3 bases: TGTGCCAGCAGCCCCGGACAGACCTACGAGCAGTACTTC. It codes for CASSPGQTYEQYF.

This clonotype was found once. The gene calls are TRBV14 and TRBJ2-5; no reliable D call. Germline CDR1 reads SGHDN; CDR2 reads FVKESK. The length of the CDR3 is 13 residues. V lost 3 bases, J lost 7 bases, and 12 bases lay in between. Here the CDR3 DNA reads TGTGCCAGCAGCCAGGTACAGAAAGGGACCCAGTACTTC. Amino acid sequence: CASSQVQKGTQYF. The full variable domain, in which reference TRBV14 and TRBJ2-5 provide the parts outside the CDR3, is EAGVTQFPSHSVIEKGQTVTLRCDPISGHDNLYWYRRVMGKEIKFLLHFVKESKQDESGMPNNRFLAERTGGTYSTLKVQPAELEDSGVYFCASSQVQKGTQYFGPGTRLLVL.

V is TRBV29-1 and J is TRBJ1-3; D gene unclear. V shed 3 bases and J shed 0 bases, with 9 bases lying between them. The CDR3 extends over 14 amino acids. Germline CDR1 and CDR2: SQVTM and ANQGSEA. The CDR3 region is CSVEALNSGNTIYF. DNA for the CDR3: TGCAGCGTTGAGGCGTTAAACTCTGGAAACACCATATATTTT. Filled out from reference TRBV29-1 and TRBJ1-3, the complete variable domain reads SAVISQKPSRDICQRGTSLTIQCQVDSQVTMMFWYRQQPGQSLTLIATANQGSEATYESGFVIDKFPISRPNLTFSTLTVSNMSPEDSSIYLCSVEALNSGNTIYFGEGSWLTVV.

The CDR3 DNA is TGTGCCAGCAGCCCAGACAGGGAGTCCTACGAGCAGTACTTC. It yields the protein CASSPDRESYEQYF. The V gene is TRBV7-2, the J gene TRBJ2-7; 7 nucleotides match TRBD1. Looked up from germline, CDR1 is SGHTA and CDR2 is FQGNSA. The CDR3 sequence is 14 residues long. The V gene end was trimmed by 5 bases and the J gene end by 1 base; junction bases not matched to a gene: 5.

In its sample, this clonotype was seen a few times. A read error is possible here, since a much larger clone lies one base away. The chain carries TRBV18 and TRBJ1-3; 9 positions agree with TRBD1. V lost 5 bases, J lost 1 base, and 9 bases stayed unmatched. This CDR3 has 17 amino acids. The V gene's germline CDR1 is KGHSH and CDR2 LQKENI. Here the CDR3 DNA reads TGTGCCAGCTCATCGATAACCGGGACAGGGTCTGGAAACACCATATATTTT. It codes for CASSSITGTGSGNTIYF.

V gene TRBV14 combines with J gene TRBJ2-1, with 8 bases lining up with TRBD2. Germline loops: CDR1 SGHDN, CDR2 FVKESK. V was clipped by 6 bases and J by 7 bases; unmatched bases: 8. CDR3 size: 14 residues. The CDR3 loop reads CASRKRGGYNEQFF. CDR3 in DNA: TGTGCCAGCAGGAAACGGGGGGGTTATAATGAGCAGTTCTTC.

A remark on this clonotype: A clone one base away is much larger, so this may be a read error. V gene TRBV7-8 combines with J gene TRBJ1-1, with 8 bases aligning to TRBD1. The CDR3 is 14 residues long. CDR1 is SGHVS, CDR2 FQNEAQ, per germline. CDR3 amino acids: CAGSLRGLGTEAFF. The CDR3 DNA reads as TGTGCCGGCAGCCTCAGGGGGCTTGGCACTGAAGCTTTCTTT.

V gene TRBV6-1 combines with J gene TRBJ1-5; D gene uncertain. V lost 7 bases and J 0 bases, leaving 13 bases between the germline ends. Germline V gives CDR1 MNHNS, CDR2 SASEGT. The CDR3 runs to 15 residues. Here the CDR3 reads CASTRTVNSNQPQHF. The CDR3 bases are TGTGCCAGCACCCGGACGGTTAATAGCAATCAGCCCCAGCATTTT.

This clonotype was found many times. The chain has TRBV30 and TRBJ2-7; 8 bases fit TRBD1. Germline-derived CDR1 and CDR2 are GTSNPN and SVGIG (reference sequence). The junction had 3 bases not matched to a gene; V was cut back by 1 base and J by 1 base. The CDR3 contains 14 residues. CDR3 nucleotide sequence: TGTGCCTGGAGTGCCAGGGGGCGATCCTACGAGCAGTACTTC. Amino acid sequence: CAWSARGRSYEQYF.

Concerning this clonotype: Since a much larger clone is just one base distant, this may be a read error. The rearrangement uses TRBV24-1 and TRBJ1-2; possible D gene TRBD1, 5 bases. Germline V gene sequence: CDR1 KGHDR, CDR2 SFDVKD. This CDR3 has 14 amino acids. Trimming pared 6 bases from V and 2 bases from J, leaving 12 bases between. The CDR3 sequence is CATSYGDRNYGYTF. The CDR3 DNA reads TGTGCCACCAGTTACGGTGACAGAAACTATGGCTACACCTTC.

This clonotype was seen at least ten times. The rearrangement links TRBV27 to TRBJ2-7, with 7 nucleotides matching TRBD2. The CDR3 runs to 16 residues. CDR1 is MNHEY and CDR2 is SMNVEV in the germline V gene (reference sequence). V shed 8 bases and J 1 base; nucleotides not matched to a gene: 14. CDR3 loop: CASQAAGDPRSYEQYF. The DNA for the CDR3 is TGTGCCAGCCAAGCTGCGGGGGACCCGCGGTCCTACGAGCAGTACTTC.

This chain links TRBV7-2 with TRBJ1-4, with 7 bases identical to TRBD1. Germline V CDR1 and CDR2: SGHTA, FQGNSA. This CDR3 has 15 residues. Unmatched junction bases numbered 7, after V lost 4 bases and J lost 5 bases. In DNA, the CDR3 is TGTGCCAGCAGCTCTCCCCGGGACAGAAATGAAAAACTGTTTTTT. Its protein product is CASSSPRDRNEKLFF.

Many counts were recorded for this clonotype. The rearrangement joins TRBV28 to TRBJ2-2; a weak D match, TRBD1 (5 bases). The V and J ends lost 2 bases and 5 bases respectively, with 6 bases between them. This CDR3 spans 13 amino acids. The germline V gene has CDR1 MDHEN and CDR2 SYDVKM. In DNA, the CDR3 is TGTGCCAGCAGTTTACAGGGTACCGGGGAGCTGTTTTTT. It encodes CASSLQGTGELFF.

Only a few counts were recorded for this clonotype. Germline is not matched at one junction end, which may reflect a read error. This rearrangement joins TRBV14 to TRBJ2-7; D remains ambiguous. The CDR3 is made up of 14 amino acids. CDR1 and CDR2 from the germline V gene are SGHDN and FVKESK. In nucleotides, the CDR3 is TGTGCCAGCAGCCGGGCCGCGTATGCCTACGCGCAGTACTTC. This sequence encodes CASSRAAYAYAQYF.

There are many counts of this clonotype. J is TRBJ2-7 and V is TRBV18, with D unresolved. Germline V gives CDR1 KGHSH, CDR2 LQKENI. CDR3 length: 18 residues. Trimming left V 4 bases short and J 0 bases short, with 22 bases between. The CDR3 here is CASSQQRHSPLSSYEQYF. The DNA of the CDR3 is TGTGCCAGCTCACAACAACGGCATTCCCCTCTAAGCTCCTACGAGCAGTACTTC.

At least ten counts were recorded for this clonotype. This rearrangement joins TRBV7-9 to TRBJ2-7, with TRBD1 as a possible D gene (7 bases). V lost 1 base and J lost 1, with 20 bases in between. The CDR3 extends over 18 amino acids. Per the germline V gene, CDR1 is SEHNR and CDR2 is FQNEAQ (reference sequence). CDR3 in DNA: TGTGCCAGCAGCTTAGAGGGGGCGGGACAGTTACATTCCTACGAGCAGTACTTC. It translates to CASSLEGAGQLHSYEQYF.

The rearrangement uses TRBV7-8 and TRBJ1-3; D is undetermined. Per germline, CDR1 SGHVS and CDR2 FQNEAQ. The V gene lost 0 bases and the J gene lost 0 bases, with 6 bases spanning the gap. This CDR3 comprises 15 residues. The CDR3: CASSLAGNSGNTIYF. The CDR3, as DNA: TGTGCCAGCAGCTTAGCAGGGAACTCTGGAAACACCATATATTTT. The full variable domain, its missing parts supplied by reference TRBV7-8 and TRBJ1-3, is GAGVSQSPRYKVAKRGQDVALRCDPISGHVSLFWYQQALGQGPEFLTYFQNEAQLDKSGLPSDRFFAERPEGSVSTLKIQRTQQEDSAVYLCASSLAGNSGNTIYFGEGSWLTVV.

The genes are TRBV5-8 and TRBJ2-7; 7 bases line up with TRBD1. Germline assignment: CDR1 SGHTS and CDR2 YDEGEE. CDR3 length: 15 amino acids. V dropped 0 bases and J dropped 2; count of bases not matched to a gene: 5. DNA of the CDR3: TGTGCCAGCAGCTTGGCCCCGGGACAGACCTACGAGCAGTACTTC. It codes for CASSLAPGQTYEQYF.